Listed here are 5 T cell receptor beta chains from one sample, sequenced in a study of CXCR3-negative and CXCR3-positive naive CD8 T cells. Study-level findings and limits: Naive cells with CXCR3 showed TRB CDR3s that were more hydrophobic than those in CXCR3-negative naive cells.

These receptors have no known antigen. With UMI labels, 5' RACE was used to prepare the TRB cDNA libraries. TCRdb re-called the 5' RACE reads and gives one entry per CDR3 protein, without DNA. The sample features roughly 100,000 distinct CDR3 sequences, with more than 0.3% in its top ten. Sequencing was carried out using naive CXCR3+ CD8+ T cells from blood. Described subset: CD45RO-CCR7+CD27+CD95- naive CD8+ T cells expressing CXCR3 (TNR3+). The receptors derive from a human donor in good health. Some clones in this sample may be carry-over from other donors' samples.

V usage is TRBV29-1 and J usage is TRBJ2-2; TCRdb returns TRBD2, unconfirmable since there is no DNA. Germline V lookup: CDR1 SQVTM, CDR2 ANQGSEA. The length of the CDR3 is 15 residues. The CDR3 loop is CSVESGAANTGELFF.

This chain links TRBV7-9 with TRBJ2-7; TCRdb returns TRBD1, unconfirmable since there is no DNA. This CDR3 has 15 residues. Germline CDR1 SEHNR, CDR2 FQNEAQ (reference sequence). CDR3: CASSFSTGGSGEQYF.

The chain links TRBV29-1 to TRBJ2-3. Germline CDR1 reads SQVTM; CDR2 reads ANQGSEA. The CDR3 spans 11 residues. CDR3 region: CSGTLDHTQYF.

V usage is TRBV29-1 and J usage is TRBJ2-7; TCRdb gives TRBD1 as the D gene, but with no DNA this cannot be confirmed. The CDR3 extends over 11 amino acids. The germline V gene has CDR1 SQVTM and CDR2 ANQGSEA. CDR3 sequence reads: CSAQGGNEQYF.

The genes are TRBV7-9 and TRBJ2-1; TCRdb selects TRBD2, and the lack of DNA leaves this call unchecked. The CDR3 consists of 15 residues. Per germline, CDR1 SEHNR and CDR2 FQNEAQ (reference sequence). The CDR3 reads CASSLDLAGAAEQFF.